A selection of T cell receptor beta chains follows, all from one sample in a study of cytomegalovirus exposure and HLA in healthy donors. Only in-frame clones appear in the TCRdb table, and some are missing; sequencing was by immunoSEQ multiplex PCR. The sample contains around 160,000 clones, about two thirds of which appear only once. The sample comprised PBMCs. The receptors here all came from a woman in her late teens or twenties in good health and CMV-seropositive. Both conserved end residues are part of each CDR3. A D gene is named only where the DNA matches it firmly. Expanded clones are given a class, and other clones once, few, many or no size at all.

d_gene,len,j_gene,abundance,v_gene,CDR3aa,CDR3nt
NA,12,TRBJ1-1,once,TRBV25-1,CASSGAYPEAFF,TGTGCCTCTTCAGGGGCTTACCCGGAAGCTTTCTTT
NA,14,TRBJ2-3,few,TRBV4-1,CASSQEVGTDTQYF,TGCGCCAGCAGCCAAGAAGTCGGTACAGATACGCAGTATTTT
NA,15,TRBJ2-3,NA,TRBV6-5,CASSYSRQGGDTQYF,TGTGCCAGCAGTTACTCGAGGCAGGGCGGAGATACGCAGTATTTT
NA,15,TRBJ2-1,once,TRBV6-4,CASSEQAGQDNEQFF,TGTGCCAGCAGTGAACAGGCAGGGCAAGACAATGAGCAGTTCTTC
NA,13,TRBJ2-7,NA,TRBV29-1,CSVKLKYSYEQYF,TGCAGCGTTAAACTAAAGTACTCCTACGAGCAGTACTTC
NA,16,TRBJ2-1,NA,TRBV5-1,CASSLALGPPYNEQFF,TGCGCCAGCAGCTTGGCGCTAGGTCCGCCCTACAATGAGCAGTTCTTC
TRBD2,15,TRBJ2-4,NA,TRBV6-1,CAARAGGSGGNIQYF,TGTGCCGCCAGAGCGGGGGGGTCAGGGGGAAACATTCAGTACTTC
NA,14,TRBJ2-7,NA,TRBV6-1,CASSDRGFPHEQHF,TGTGCCAGCAGTGATCGGGGGTTTCCCCACGAGCAGCACTTC
TRBD1,12,TRBJ1-1,NA,TRBV5-1,CASSFNRGRAFF,TGCGCCAGCAGCTTCAACAGGGGGCGAGCTTTCTTT
NA,14,TRBJ1-1,NA,TRBV6-5,CASSYRGWITEAFF,TGTGCCAGCAGTTATCGGGGTTGGATCACTGAAGCTTTCTTT
TRBD2,17,TRBJ2-2,NA,TRBV7-3,CASSLGGGRAPHGELFF,TGTGCCAGCAGCTTAGGGGGCGGGAGGGCTCCCCACGGGGAGCTGTTTTTT
TRBD1,14,TRBJ2-5,NA,TRBV19,CASTPPGQGGTQYF,TGTGCCAGTACCCCTCCGGGACAGGGTGGGACCCAGTACTTC
TRBD2,15,TRBJ2-5,NA,TRBV5-1,CASSLGTSTLGGEYF,TGCGCCAGCAGCCTTGGGACTAGCACCCTAGGTGGGGAGTACTTC
NA,13,TRBJ1-2,NA,TRBV19,CASREQGVYGYTF,TGTGCCAGTAGGGAACAGGGCGTCTATGGCTACACCTTC
NA,14,TRBJ1-1,NA,TRBV7-2,CASSSNRGSTEAFF,TGTGCCAGCAGCTCCAATCGGGGGTCGACTGAAGCTTTCTTT
NA,15,TRBJ2-5,NA,TRBV27,CASSLFGGFQETQYF,TGTGCCAGCAGTTTATTCGGGGGTTTCCAAGAGACCCAGTACTTC
TRBD1,13,TRBJ2-5,NA,TRBV5-4,CASSQQGAETQYF,TGTGCCAGCAGTCAACAGGGGGCAGAGACCCAGTACTTC
NA,14,TRBJ1-5,once,TRBV19,CASSIDRVRQPQHF,TGTGCCAGTAGTATAGACAGGGTCCGCCAGCCCCAGCATTTT
NA,14,TRBJ2-3,NA,TRBV5-1,CASSLGQPTDTQYF,TGCGCCAGCAGCTTGGGACAGCCCACAGATACGCAGTATTTT
NA,14,TRBJ2-5,NA,TRBV14,CASSPGGLQETQYF,TGTGCCAGCAGTCCAGGGGGGCTCCAAGAGACCCAGTACTTC
NA,17,TRBJ2-1,NA,TRBV19,CASSIGVRYEVLDEQFF,TGTGCCAGTAGTATAGGGGTACGTTATGAGGTTTTAGATGAGCAGTTCTTC
NA,13,TRBJ2-2,few,TRBV14,CASSLYEPGELFF,TGTGCCAGCAGCCTTTATGAGCCCGGGGAGCTGTTTTTT
TRBD1,15,TRBJ2-7,NA,TRBV7-2,CASSGGTGTGYEQYF,TGTGCCAGCAGCGGAGGGACAGGGACGGGGTACGAGCAGTACTTC
TRBD2,15,TRBJ2-5,few,TRBV5-1,CASSSLAGGEETQYF,TGCGCCAGCAGCTCTCTAGCGGGAGGGGAAGAGACCCAGTACTTC
NA,16,TRBJ1-3,NA,TRBV2,CASSPRGPGSGNTIYF,TGTGCCAGCAGTCCCAGGGGCCCAGGCTCTGGAAACACCATATATTTT
TRBD2,16,TRBJ2-7,NA,TRBV5-1,CASSFVGGRGQYEQYF,TGCGCCAGCAGCTTCGTGGGAGGGCGCGGTCAATACGAGCAGTACTTC
NA,17,TRBJ1-6,few,TRBV4-1,CASSQESNRAADSPLHF,TGCGCCAGCAGCCAAGAATCGAACAGGGCGGCGGATTCACCCCTCCACTTT
NA,11,TRBJ2-1,NA,TRBV5-5,CASSLGGEQFF,TGTGCCAGCAGCTTGGGCGGTGAGCAGTTCTTC
NA,15,TRBJ1-5,NA,TRBV15,CATSRDDKQNQPQHF,TGTGCCACCAGCAGAGATGATAAACAGAATCAGCCCCAGCATTTT
TRBD2,16,TRBJ2-1,NA,TRBV5-6,CASSQYERGAYNEQFF,TGTGCCAGCAGCCAGTATGAGCGGGGGGCCTACAATGAGCAGTTCTTC
NA,14,TRBJ1-1,few,TRBV2,CASSASPRNTEAFF,TGTGCCAGCAGTGCTTCTCCCAGGAACACTGAAGCTTTCTTT
NA,13,TRBJ2-7,once,TRBV6-1,CASSETHRTEQYF,TGTGCCAGCAGTGAAACCCACAGGACCGAGCAGTACTTC
NA,13,TRBJ1-2,NA,TRBV6-6,CASRFAAGERYTF,TGTGCCAGCAGGTTCGCGGCAGGGGAACGCTACACCTTC
TRBD1,18,TRBJ1-1,NA,TRBV10-3,CAISESRYGQGMRAEAFF,TGTGCCATCAGTGAGTCGAGGTATGGACAGGGGATGAGGGCTGAAGCTTTCTTT
NA,12,TRBJ1-2,once,TRBV7-8,CASSLLGAGYTF,TGTGCCAGCAGCTTACTAGGAGCGGGCTACACCTTC
NA,17,TRBJ2-3,few,TRBV18,CASSPSPTASSTDTQYF,TGTGCCAGCTCACCCTCCCCGACAGCGTCTAGCACAGATACGCAGTATTTT
NA,14,TRBJ2-7,NA,TRBV11-2,CASSLWTGTYEQYF,TGTGCCAGCAGCTTATGGACCGGGACCTACGAGCAGTACTTC
NA,15,TRBJ2-2,NA,TRBV19,CASSMRDTGPGELFF,TGTGCCAGTAGCATGAGGGACACCGGTCCCGGGGAGCTGTTTTTT
NA,14,TRBJ2-3,NA,TRBV11-3,CASSQGINTDTQYF,TGTGCCAGCAGCCAGGGGATAAACACAGATACGCAGTATTTT
TRBD2,15,TRBJ2-1,NA,TRBV27,CASTPLAGGSNEQFF,TGTGCCAGCACCCCGCTAGCGGGAGGGTCAAATGAGCAGTTCTTC
NA,12,TRBJ1-5,NA,TRBV19,CARRRAAEPQHF,TGTGCCAGAAGGAGGGCAGCGGAGCCCCAGCATTTT
NA,14,TRBJ1-1,NA,TRBV11-2,CASSLFGREVEAFF,TGTGCCAGCAGCTTATTTGGCAGGGAGGTTGAAGCTTTCTTT
TRBD1,15,TRBJ1-2,NA,TRBV4-3,CASSHTGQGGYGYTF,TGCGCCAGCAGCCACACGGGACAGGGCGGTTATGGCTACACCTTC
TRBD2,17,TRBJ2-3,NA,TRBV27,CASSQRLAATSTDTQYF,TGTGCCAGCAGTCAGCGACTAGCAGCCACTAGCACAGATACGCAGTATTTT
NA,12,TRBJ1-1,NA,TRBV29-1,CSVGIQNTEAFF,TGCAGCGTTGGTATACAGAACACTGAAGCTTTCTTT
NA,15,TRBJ2-7,NA,TRBV5-6,CASSLAGEGGYEQYF,TGTGCCAGCAGCTTGGCCGGGGAAGGCGGATACGAGCAGTACTTC
TRBD1,14,TRBJ1-2,NA,TRBV6-5,CASSYAGTDYGYTF,TGTGCCAGCAGTTACGCCGGGACAGACTATGGCTACACCTTC
NA,16,TRBJ1-1,NA,TRBV6-5,CASSYGSWAGNTEAFF,TGTGCCAGCAGTTACGGGTCGTGGGCAGGGAACACTGAAGCTTTCTTT